Presented here are 5 T cell receptor beta chains from one specimen sequenced in a study of shared clonotypes between healthy human individuals. Only in-frame clones appear in the TCRdb table, and some are missing; sequencing was by immunoSEQ multiplex PCR. This sample carries about 2.4 million clones, 80% to 95% of them seen once, and the ten largest clones take roughly 0.36%. Sequenced material: naive CD4+ T cells from PBMCs. Subset given: CD45RA+ positively selected. These TCRs come from a man aged 18 to 30 in good health. Some clones in this sample may be carry-over from other donors' samples.

The rearrangement joins TRBV19 to TRBJ2-2, with D maybe TRBD2 (5 bases). CDR3 length equals 15 residues. CDR1 and CDR2 from the germline V gene are LNHDA and SQIVND (reference sequence). V lost 4 bases and J lost 2, with 11 bases in between. This CDR3 reads CASSRRTGNTGELFF. DNA of the CDR3: TGTGCCAGTAGTAGGAGGACGGGAAACACCGGGGAGCTGTTTTTT.

The chain links TRBV6-6 to TRBJ2-5, with 9 positions matching TRBD2. The CDR3 contains 16 residues. Per the germline V gene, CDR1 is MNHNY and CDR2 is SVGAGI (reference sequence). After removal of 7 bases from V and 3 bases from J, the junction contained 12 bases not matched to a gene. DNA of the CDR3: TGTGCCAGCAACCCCGGTCGCGGGAGGGCCGAAGAGACCCAGTACTTC. Its translation: CASNPGRGRAEETQYF.

The chain couples TRBV5-1 to TRBJ1-2; D ambiguous. The ends were cut back, 3 bases at V and 2 bases at J, with 11 bases in the middle. CDR3 length: 14 residues. Germline loops: CDR1 SGHRS, CDR2 YFSETQ. The CDR3 DNA follows: TGCGCCAGCAGCTCCGGGTCAGGAAACTATGGCTACACCTTC. Translation: CASSSGSGNYGYTF. Together with reference TRBV5-1 and TRBJ1-2, the CDR3 gives the full variable domain: KAGVTQTPRYLIKTRGQQVTLSCSPISGHRSVSWYQQTPGQGLQFLFEYFSETQRNKGNFPGRFSGRQFSNSRSEMNVSTLELGDSALYLCASSSGSGNYGYTFGSGTRLTVV.

The genes are TRBV27 and TRBJ2-1; 7 nucleotides align to TRBD1. After removal of 3 bases from V and 3 bases from J, the junction contained 5 bases not matched to a gene. CDR3 length: 15 residues. Germline V gene lookup returns CDR1 MNHEY and CDR2 SMNVEV (reference sequence). The DNA of the CDR3 is TGTGCCAGCAGTTTCGACAGGGTAGGCTACAATGAGCAGTTCTTC. Translation: CASSFDRVGYNEQFF.

This chain joins TRBV4-2 and TRBJ2-1; 11 positions agree with TRBD2. CDR3 size: 16 residues. The V gene's germline CDR1 is LGHNA and CDR2 YNFKEQ. V trimming: 0 bases; J trimming: 6 bases; junction bases outside the gene matches: 4. The CDR3 sequence: CASSQEGLAGGNEQFF. Written as DNA, the CDR3 is TGTGCCAGCAGCCAAGAAGGCCTAGCGGGAGGCAATGAGCAGTTCTTC.